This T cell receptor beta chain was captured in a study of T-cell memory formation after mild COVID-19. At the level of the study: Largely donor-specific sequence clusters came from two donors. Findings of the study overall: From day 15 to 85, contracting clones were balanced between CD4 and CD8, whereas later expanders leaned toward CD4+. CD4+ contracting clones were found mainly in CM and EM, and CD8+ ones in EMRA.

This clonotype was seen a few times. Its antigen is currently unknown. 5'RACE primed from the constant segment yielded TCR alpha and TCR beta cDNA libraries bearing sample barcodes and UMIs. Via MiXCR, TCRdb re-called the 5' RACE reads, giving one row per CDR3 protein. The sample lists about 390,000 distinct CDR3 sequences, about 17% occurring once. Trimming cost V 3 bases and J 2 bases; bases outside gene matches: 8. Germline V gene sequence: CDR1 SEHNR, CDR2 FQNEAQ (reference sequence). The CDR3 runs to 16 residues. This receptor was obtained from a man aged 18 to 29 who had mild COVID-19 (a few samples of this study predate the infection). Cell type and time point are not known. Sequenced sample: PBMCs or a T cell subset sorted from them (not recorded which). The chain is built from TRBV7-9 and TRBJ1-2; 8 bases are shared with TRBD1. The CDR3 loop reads CASSLAGGGRNYGYTF. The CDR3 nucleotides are TGTGCCAGCAGCTTGGCAGGGGGCGGAAGAAACTATGGCTACACCTTC.